The 30 T cell receptor beta chains below come from one sample, sequenced in a study of T cell clonality in common variable immunodeficiency. Produced via immunoSEQ multiplex PCR; TCRdb's table is partial and in-frame only. Listed for the sample are 40,000 to 55,000 clones, none seen a single time. Specimen: peripheral blood mononuclear cells. Receptor source: a person aged 18 to 75 in good health.

The sample holds many counts of this clone. The CDR3 extends 3 residues past the end of the read, so its final part is completed from the germline J gene. The chain links TRBV12-5 to TRBJ2-3; D gene unclear. Germline loops: CDR1 LGHNT, CDR2 FRNRAP. The CDR3 extends over 14 amino acids. With 3 bases removed from V and 4 bases from J, the gap between germline ends came to 11 bases. The CDR3 spells CASGLGLPPDTQYF. Incomplete CDR3 DNA: TGTGCTAGTGGTTTAGGCCTTCCGCCAGATACG.

This clone was counted many times. The CDR3 end lies 3 residues beyond the end of the read and is filled in from the germline J gene. The chain couples TRBV18 to TRBJ1-1, with D possibly matching TRBD1 (6 bases). Germline V CDR1 and CDR2: KGHSH, LQKENI. CDR3 length equals 12 residues. CDR3 loop: CASSPDRGKAFF. The sequenced CDR3 bases are TGTGCCAGCTCACCGGACAGAGGGAAA.

This clone was recorded at least ten times. With the read ending 3 residues before the CDR3 end, the germline J gene is used to fill in that end. The V gene is TRBV7-6, the J gene TRBJ2-2, with D maybe TRBD1 (6 bases). The CDR3 covers 14 residues. V lost 0 bases and J lost 5, with 7 bases in between. The germline V gene has CDR1 SGHVS and CDR2 FNYEAQ. CDR3 DNA (partial): TGTGCCAGCAGCTTAGCGCAGGGGACCGGGGAG. Translated: CASSLAQGTGE. The entire CDR3 reads CASSLAQGTGELFF.

Many counts were recorded for this clone. The read stops 3 residues short of the end of the CDR3; the missing end is completed from the germline J gene. The V and J genes are TRBV5-6 and TRBJ1-2; D is undetermined. The germline V gene has CDR1 SGHDT and CDR2 YYEEEE. The V end lost 4 bases, the J end lost 6 bases, and 7 bases lay between the germline ends. The CDR3 totals 11 residues. CDR3 DNA (partial): TGTGCCAGCAGCCAGGTGGATGGC. It specifies CASSQVDG. The entire CDR3 sequence reads CASSQVDGYTF.

This clone was found many times. The read falls 3 residues short of the CDR3 end, and the missing part is taken from the germline J gene. This chain links TRBV7-9 with TRBJ1-1; D is ambiguous. The V end was cut by 6 bases, the J end by 1 base, with 9 bases between. This CDR3 has 13 residues. CDR1 and CDR2 (germline): SEHNR, FQNEAQ (reference sequence). The CDR3 sequence is CASRISANTEAFF. The CDR3 bases that were read are TGTGCCAGCAGAATCAGTGCGAACACTGAA.

This clone showed up many times. The part of the CDR3 DNA that was read is TGTGCCTGGAGTCTGGGGGCGGAGGGC. Its translation: CAWSLGAEG. Given in full, the CDR3 is CAWSLGAEGYTF. The chain uses TRBV30 and TRBJ1-2; tentatively, D is TRBD1 (6 bases). Coverage ceases 3 residues before the CDR3 finishes, and the germline J gene fills in the end. Germline CDR1 reads GTSNPN; CDR2 reads SVGIG (reference sequence). This CDR3 contains 12 residues.

This clone was seen at least ten times. The CDR3 end falls 3 residues outside the read, so it is completed with the germline J gene. J is TRBJ1-4 and V is TRBV20-1, with TRBD1 matching 9 bases. V lost 4 bases and J lost 6; bases outside the gene matches: 9. The length of the CDR3 is 15 residues. Germline CDR1 and CDR2: DFQATT and SNEGSKA (reference sequence). The DNA read from the CDR3 is TGCAGTGCTAAGACCCTGACAGGGGGATATGAAAAA. Translating gives CSAKTLTGGYEK. The CDR3 in its entirety is CSAKTLTGGYEKLFF.

This clone has a count of ten or more. Read data end 3 residues before the CDR3 end; the end is taken from the germline J gene. The chain recombines TRBV20-1 with TRBJ2-3, with 9 bases matching TRBD2. In germline, CDR1 is DFQATT, CDR2 SNEGSKA (reference sequence). This CDR3 spans 15 amino acids. The V and J ends lost 3 bases and 1 base, in that order; junction bases with no gene match: 5. The covered CDR3 bases are TGCAGTGCTAGTAGTAGCGGGAGAGGCACAGATACG. This translates into CSASSSGRGTDT. The full-length CDR3 reads as CSASSSGRGTDTQYF.

This clone has ten or more counts. The read terminates 3 residues ahead of where the CDR3 ends, so the germline J gene completes it. This chain joins TRBV20-1 and TRBJ2-3; 9 nucleotides match TRBD2. The V and J ends lost 5 bases and 8 bases, in that order; junction bases with no gene match: 17. Per the germline V gene, CDR1 is DFQATT and CDR2 is SNEGSKA (reference sequence). The CDR3 is 16 residues long. The sequenced CDR3 bases are TGCAGTGCTCCGAATATGGCGGGGGGGACGGCGAGTACG. Protein: CSAPNMAGGTAST. The complete CDR3 reads CSAPNMAGGTASTQYF.

This clone is medium-sized (0.01 to 0.1%) in the sample. The read ends 3 residues shy of where the CDR3 ends; the end is completed using the germline J gene. This sequence joins TRBV6-1 and TRBJ2-1; D unclear. Trimming took off 0 bases at V and 4 bases at J, with 7 bases between the two ends. The CDR3 runs 14 residues. Germline-derived CDR1 and CDR2 are MNHNS and SASEGT. The CDR3 DNA, read in part, is TGTGCCAGCAGTGAAGCGTGGCAGTACAATGAG. Its protein is CASSEAWQYNE. The full CDR3 sequence reads CASSEAWQYNEQFF.

This clone was counted many times. The read is 3 residues too short to cover the CDR3 end, so that end is filled in from the germline J gene. The chain combines TRBV2 with TRBJ2-6; no clear D gene. Germline CDR1 and CDR2: SNHLY and FYNNEI. The length of the CDR3 is 15 residues. Trimming stripped 2 bases from V and 4 bases from J, with 9 bases between. CDR3 DNA (partial): TGTGCCAGCAGTGAACCAGAATCCGGGGCCAACGTC. Amino acid sequence: CASSEPESGANV. The complete CDR3 reads CASSEPESGANVLTF.

This clone has ten or more counts. The read terminates 3 residues before the CDR3 end, so the remaining end is supplied by the germline J gene. The rearrangement joins TRBV29-1 to TRBJ1-5, with TRBD1 identical over 10 bases. The CDR3 contains 14 residues. Trimming removed 6 bases from V and 5 bases from J; junction bases left unmatched: 7. Germline values: CDR1 SQVTM, CDR2 ANQGSEA. The CDR3 region is CSVSGTGVDQPQHF. The CDR3 bases that were read are TGCAGCGTCTCTGGGACAGGGGTAGATCAGCCC.

With respect to this clone: Coverage ceases 3 residues before the CDR3 finishes, and the germline J gene fills in the end. The V gene is TRBV20-1, the J gene TRBJ2-7, with 7 bases identical to TRBD2. With 3 bases clipped from V and 3 bases from J, the junction kept 5 bases outside the gene matches. The CDR3 sequence is 13 residues long. CDR1 and CDR2 (germline): DFQATT, SNEGSKA (reference sequence). The sequenced CDR3 bases are TGCAGTGCTAGGCGGGGGAACAACTACGAG. The encoded protein is CSARRGNNYE. The entire CDR3 is CSARRGNNYEQYF.

This clone came up many times. Here the CDR3 reads CASSLDRPTYEQYF. The sequenced CDR3 bases are TGCGCCAGCAGCCTGGACAGGCCGACCTACGAG. This rearrangement joins TRBV5-1 to TRBJ2-7; 7 bases line up with TRBD1. The read stops 3 residues short of the end of the CDR3; the missing end is completed from the germline J gene. CDR3 length equals 14 residues. With V trimmed by 4 bases and J by 2 bases, 6 bases remained unmatched. In germline, CDR1 is SGHRS, CDR2 YFSETQ.

This clone was counted many times. The CDR3 protein is CAKEPSRAAGANVLTF. CDR3 DNA (partial): TGTGCCAAGGAACCCTCCAGGGCGGCCGGGGCCAACGTC. The V call is TRBV2, the J call TRBJ2-6, with D possibly being TRBD1 (5 bases). The read finishes 3 residues shy of the CDR3 end, and the germline J gene is used to complete it. V lost 10 bases and J 4 bases, leaving 20 bases between the germline ends. The length of the CDR3 is 16 residues. Germline V lookup: CDR1 SNHLY, CDR2 FYNNEI.

This clone was seen more than once but under ten times. The read is 3 residues too short to cover the CDR3 end, so that end is filled in from the germline J gene. The rearrangement links TRBV19 to TRBJ1-2, with a tentative D call TRBD1 (5 bases). CDR1 is LNHDA, CDR2 SQIVND, per germline (reference sequence). CDR3 length: 14 amino acids. The V end lost 5 bases, the J end lost 2 bases, and 12 bases lay between the germline ends. The CDR3 protein is CASSVTVMNYGYTF. The CDR3 bases that were read are TGTGCCAGTAGTGTGACAGTGATGAACTATGGC. Full variable domain (outside the CDR3, taken from reference TRBV19 and TRBJ1-2): DGGITQSPKYLFRKEGQNVTLSCEQNLNHDAMYWYRQDPGQGLRLIYYSQIVNDFQKGDIAEGYSVSREKKESFPLTVTSAQKNPTAFYLCASSVTVMNYGYTFGSGTRLTVV.

The table lists this clone with many counts. Read coverage stops 3 residues before the CDR3 terminus; the germline J gene supplies the remainder. This chain links TRBV7-9 with TRBJ2-2, with 8 bases that match TRBD2. CDR3 length equals 14 residues. Germline assignment: CDR1 SEHNR and CDR2 FQNEAQ (reference sequence). With V trimmed by 8 bases and J by 0 bases, 2 bases remained unmatched. The DNA read from the CDR3 is TGTGCCAGCGTACTAGCGGCGAACACCGGGGAG. It codes for CASVLAANTGE. The full CDR3 reads CASVLAANTGELFF.

This clone was counted at least ten times. The DNA read from the CDR3 is TGTGCCAGCAGTCGTCGAGGTGGAGAGACC. This encodes CASSRRGGET. The whole CDR3 reads CASSRRGGETQYF. This sequence joins TRBV9 and TRBJ2-5; D is unclear. The CDR3 goes on 3 residues after the read ends, and that part is filled in from the germline J gene. The CDR3 length is 13 residues. The V gene's germline CDR1 is SGDLS and CDR2 YYNGEE. Trimming removed 5 bases at V and 4 bases at J, with 12 bases between.

This clone was detected ten times or more. The DNA read from the CDR3 is TGTGCCATTAAAACAGGGACGGGTGGCGGATTTCAAGAGACC. It codes for CAIKTGTGGGFQET. The CDR3 reads in full as CAIKTGTGGGFQETQYF. This chain connects TRBV19 to TRBJ2-5; TRBD1 might be the D (6 bases). The read ends 3 residues early relative to the CDR3; the germline J gene fills the gap. Trimming took 10 bases from V and 2 from J, leaving 26 bases between them. Per the germline V gene, CDR1 is LNHDA and CDR2 is SQIVND (reference sequence). CDR3 length equals 17 residues.

This clone was detected many times. The observed sequence ends 3 residues before the CDR3 terminus, with the missing tail filled in from the germline J gene. The sample has other DNA sequences that encode this CDR3 too. This chain joins TRBV9 and TRBJ2-7, with 9 bases identical to TRBD1. Germline loops: CDR1 SGDLS, CDR2 YYNGEE. The length of the CDR3 is 13 residues. The V segment lost 3 bases and the J segment 2 bases; nucleotides outside the gene matches: 0. The CDR3 DNA, read in part, is TGTGCCAGCAGCGGACAGGGGGCCTACGAG. Its protein is CASSGQGAYE. The whole CDR3 protein is CASSGQGAYEQYF.

This clone has a count of ten or more. The read ends 3 residues before the CDR3 terminus; that terminus is restored from the germline J gene. The chain employs TRBV5-1 and TRBJ2-2, with D possibly matching TRBD1 (6 bases). V was trimmed by 1 base and J by 1 base, leaving 8 bases between them. The germline CDR1 and CDR2 sequences are SGHRS and YFSETQ. This CDR3 region has 15 residues. The CDR3 sequence: CASSLQQGNTGELFF. The covered CDR3 bases are TGCGCCAGCAGCTTGCAACAGGGGAACACCGGGGAG.

This clone was detected many times. Read sequence stops 3 residues before the CDR3 end, and the germline J gene provides the missing end. The genes are TRBV5-1 and TRBJ2-1, with 9 bases matching TRBD1. The CDR3 contains 14 residues. Germline lookup yields CDR1 SGHRS and CDR2 YFSETQ. V shed 5 bases, J shed 7 bases, and the junction held 7 bases outside the gene matches. CDR3 sequence: CASRVQGAENEQFF. The part of the CDR3 DNA that was read is TGCGCCAGCAGAGTACAGGGGGCTGAGAATGAG.

Many counts were recorded for this clone. Sequencing ends 3 residues short of the CDR3 end; the germline J gene provides the rest. The J gene is TRBJ2-1, the V gene TRBV20-1; D may be TRBD1 (5 bases). Germline V gene sequence: CDR1 DFQATT, CDR2 SNEGSKA (reference sequence). This CDR3 spans 13 amino acids. Trimming removed 4 bases from V and 6 bases from J, with 13 bases in between. This CDR3 is CSATTGRLNEQFF. The sequenced part of the CDR3 DNA is TGCAGTGCTACCACAGGCCGGCTCAATGAG.

This clone was seen many times. Read data end 3 residues before the CDR3 end; the end is taken from the germline J gene. The chain carries TRBV7-9 and TRBJ2-7, with D maybe TRBD1 (6 bases). Germline CDR1 and CDR2: SEHNR and FQNEAQ (reference sequence). The V end was cut by 5 bases, the J end by 3 bases, with 11 bases between. There are 13 residues in the CDR3. CDR3 bases read: TGTGCCAGCAGCCGGGACACTTACTACGAG. It yields the protein CASSRDTYYE. The complete CDR3 sequence is CASSRDTYYEQYF.

This clone has ten or more counts. The observed sequence ends 3 residues before the CDR3 terminus, with the missing tail filled in from the germline J gene. This chain connects TRBV19 to TRBJ2-2; tentatively, D is TRBD1 (6 bases). The V gene lost 5 bases and the J gene lost 0 bases, with 16 bases spanning the gap. Per germline, CDR1 LNHDA and CDR2 SQIVND (reference sequence). The CDR3 is made up of 17 amino acids. The CDR3 DNA, read in part, is TGTGCCAGTAGTCCGGGACAAAGCGCCGCGAACACCGGGGAG. This encodes CASSPGQSAANTGE. In full, the CDR3 is CASSPGQSAANTGELFF.

This clone was counted a few times. From the germline J gene comes the end of the CDR3, since the read stops 3 residues before it. V is TRBV6-2 or TRBV6-3 and J is TRBJ2-7; D gene ambiguous. The V gene's germline CDR1 is MNHEY and CDR2 SVGEGT. The CDR3 contains 14 residues. V gave up 4 bases and J gave up 1 base, with 11 bases separating them. CDR3 residues: CASSSSGWSYEQYF. CDR3 DNA, as far as it was read: TGTGCCAGCAGTTCATCAGGATGGTCCTACGAG.

Many counts were recorded for this clone. The sequence runs out 3 residues before the end of the CDR3; the remainder is reconstructed from the germline J gene. The chain links TRBV19 to TRBJ2-7; unclear D gene. The CDR3 is 16 residues long. The germline V and J ends were trimmed by 1 base and 0 bases, with 13 bases remaining between them. Germline V CDR1 and CDR2: LNHDA, SQIVND (reference sequence). The CDR3 loop reads CASSIGAQVYSYEQYF. The DNA read from the CDR3 is TGTGCCAGTAGTATAGGGGCGCAGGTTTACTCCTACGAG. Supplemented by reference TRBV19 and TRBJ2-7, the full variable domain reads DGGITQSPKYLFRKEGQNVTLSCEQNLNHDAMYWYRQDPGQGLRLIYYSQIVNDFQKGDIAEGYSVSREKKESFPLTVTSAQKNPTAFYLCASSIGAQVYSYEQYFGPGTRLTVT.

The table lists this clone with many counts. Partial CDR3 DNA: TGCGCCAGCAGCCACGAGGCGGGGTTGGATACG. Translated: CASSHEAGLDT. The CDR3 reads in full as CASSHEAGLDTQYF. J is TRBJ2-3 and V is TRBV5-1, with D tentatively TRBD2 (6 bases). The read halts 3 residues ahead of the CDR3 end, with the missing end drawn from the germline J gene. Trimming removed 4 bases from V and 6 bases from J, with 15 bases in between. The CDR3 is 14 residues long. Looked up from germline, CDR1 is SGHRS and CDR2 is YFSETQ.

Ten or more counts support this clone. The read stops 3 residues short of the end of the CDR3; the missing end is completed from the germline J gene. The chain links TRBV6-4 to TRBJ1-1; the D is unclear. This CDR3 contains 14 residues. CDR1 and CDR2 (germline): MRHNA, SNTAGT. The germline V and J ends were trimmed by 5 bases and 1 base, with 11 bases remaining between them. The CDR3 reads CASSPSPGNTEAFF. CDR3 DNA, as far as it was read: TGTGCCAGCAGTCCCTCCCCAGGGAACACTGAA.

There are many counts of this clone. The read halts 3 residues ahead of the CDR3 end, with the missing end drawn from the germline J gene. The chain combines TRBV7-6 with TRBJ2-3; 10 bases map to TRBD2. With V trimmed by 6 bases and J by 2 bases, 5 bases remained unmatched. Germline CDR1 reads SGHVS; CDR2 reads FNYEAQ. The CDR3 has 15 residues. The CDR3: CASRRSGRPTDTQYF. The CDR3 bases that were read are TGTGCCAGCAGACGTAGCGGGAGGCCCACAGATACG.